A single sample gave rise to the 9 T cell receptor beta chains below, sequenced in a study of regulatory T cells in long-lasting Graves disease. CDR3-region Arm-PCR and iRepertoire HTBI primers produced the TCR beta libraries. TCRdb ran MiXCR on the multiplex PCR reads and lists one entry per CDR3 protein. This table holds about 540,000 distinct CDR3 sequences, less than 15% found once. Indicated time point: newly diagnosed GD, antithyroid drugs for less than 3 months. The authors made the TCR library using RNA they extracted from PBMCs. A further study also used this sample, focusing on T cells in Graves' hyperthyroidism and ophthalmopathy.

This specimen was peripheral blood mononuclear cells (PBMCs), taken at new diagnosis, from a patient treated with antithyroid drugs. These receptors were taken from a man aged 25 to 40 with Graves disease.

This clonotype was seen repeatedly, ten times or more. CDR3: CASQTSVNTGELFF. CDR3 bases: TGTGCCAGCCAGACTAGCGTTAACACCGGGGAGCTGTTTTTT. The rearrangement joins TRBV12-3 or TRBV12-4 to TRBJ2-2; TRBD2 agrees at 8 bases. The CDR3 contains 14 residues. The trim removed 8 bases at V and 2 bases at J, leaving 4 bases unmatched.

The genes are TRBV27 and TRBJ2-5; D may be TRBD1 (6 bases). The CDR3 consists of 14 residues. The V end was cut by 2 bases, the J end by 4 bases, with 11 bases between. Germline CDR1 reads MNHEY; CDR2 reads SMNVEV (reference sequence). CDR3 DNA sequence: TGTGCCAGCAGTTTACTACAGGGAACAGAGACCCAGTACTTC. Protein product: CASSLLQGTETQYF.

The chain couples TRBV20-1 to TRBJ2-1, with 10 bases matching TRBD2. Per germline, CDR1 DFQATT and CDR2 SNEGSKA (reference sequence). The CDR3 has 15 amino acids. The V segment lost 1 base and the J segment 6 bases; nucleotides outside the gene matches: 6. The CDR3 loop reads CSARVRASGGNEQFF. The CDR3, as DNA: TGCAGTGCTAGAGTCCGGGCTAGCGGGGGCAATGAGCAGTTCTTC.

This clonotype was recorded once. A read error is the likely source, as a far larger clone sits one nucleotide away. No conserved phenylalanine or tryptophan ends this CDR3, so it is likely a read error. This CDR3 reads CASSLNPETQYL. The CDR3 bases are TGTGCCAGCAGTTTAAACCCTGAGACCCAGTACCTC. The rearrangement links TRBV12-3 or TRBV12-4 to TRBJ2-1; D unresolved. The end of the DNA fits TRBJ2-5 better, so the J call may be wrong. The CDR3 is made up of 12 amino acids.

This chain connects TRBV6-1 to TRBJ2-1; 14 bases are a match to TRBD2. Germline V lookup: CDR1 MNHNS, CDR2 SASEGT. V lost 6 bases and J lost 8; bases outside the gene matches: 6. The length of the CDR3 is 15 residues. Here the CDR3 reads CASRPGLAGAHEQFF. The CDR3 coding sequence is TGTGCCAGCAGACCGGGACTAGCGGGAGCCCATGAGCAGTTCTTC.

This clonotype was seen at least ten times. CDR3 in amino acids: CASSADRLGYTF. DNA for the CDR3: TGTGCCAGCAGCGCGGACCGGTTGGGCTACACCTTC. The chain recombines TRBV7-9 with TRBJ1-2; D call uncertain. CDR3 length: 12 amino acids. The V gene's germline CDR1 is SEHNR and CDR2 FQNEAQ (reference sequence). The V gene lost 5 bases and the J gene lost 8 bases, with 12 bases spanning the gap.

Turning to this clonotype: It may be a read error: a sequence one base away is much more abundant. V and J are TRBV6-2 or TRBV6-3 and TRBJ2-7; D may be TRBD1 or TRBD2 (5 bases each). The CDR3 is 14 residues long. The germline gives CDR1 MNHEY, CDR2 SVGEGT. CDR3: CVTRGAPRSYEQYF. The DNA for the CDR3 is TGTGTCACACGAGGGGCACCGCGCTCCTACGAGCAGTACTTC.

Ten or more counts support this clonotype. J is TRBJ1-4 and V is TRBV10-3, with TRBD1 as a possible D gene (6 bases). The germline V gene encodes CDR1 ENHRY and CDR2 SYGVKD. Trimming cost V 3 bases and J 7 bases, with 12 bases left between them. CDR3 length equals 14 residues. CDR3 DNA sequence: TGTGCCATCAGTGAAGGGGGGGGAGGTGAAAAACTGTTTTTT. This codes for CAISEGGGGEKLFF.

This CDR3 is CASSVEDFNNSPLHF. CDR3 sequence (DNA): TGTGCCAGCAGCGTTGAGGATTTTAATAATTCACCCCTCCACTTT. This chain connects TRBV9 to TRBJ1-6, with D hard to call. Trimming took off 2 bases at V and 5 bases at J, with 11 bases between the two ends. Germline CDR1 is SGDLS and CDR2 is YYNGEE. The CDR3 spans 15 residues.